A single sample is the source of the 3 T cell receptor beta chains below, sequenced in a study of blood T cell repertoires in COVID-19. Clones were sequenced by immunoSEQ multiplex PCR, and TCRdb holds only the in-frame ones, with some missing. The repertoire holds 120,000 or so clones, with less than 75% as singletons. The sample comprised peripheral blood. These receptors all stem from a human donor with acute or convalescent COVID-19. The donor label of this sample is uncertain.

V is TRBV10-2 and J is TRBJ1-3; TRBD1 might be the D (6 bases). V was pared by 6 bases and J by 0 bases, with 9 bases between. The V gene's germline CDR1 is WSHSY and CDR2 SAAADI. This CDR3 comprises 14 residues. The CDR3 nucleotides are TGCGCCAGCAGACAGGGTCCCTCTGGAAACACCATATATTTT. Translation: CASRQGPSGNTIYF.

This clone was seen more than once but under ten times. The gene calls are TRBV29-1 and TRBJ1-1; D uncertain. CDR3 size: 16 residues. Germline V gene data show CDR1 as SQVTM and CDR2 as ANQGSEA. V lost 4 bases and J 0 bases, leaving 18 bases between the germline ends. The CDR3 region is CSVAIAIPGMNTEAFF. In nucleotides, the CDR3 is TGCAGCGTTGCTATTGCCATTCCGGGGATGAACACTGAAGCTTTCTTT.

The gene calls are TRBV20-1 and TRBJ2-1; 11 bases are shared with TRBD2. Per germline, CDR1 DFQATT and CDR2 SNEGSKA (reference sequence). The CDR3 totals 14 residues. After removal of 3 bases from V and 6 bases from J, the junction contained 4 bases not matched to a gene. The CDR3 region has the DNA TGCAGTGCTAGTCTAGCGGGGGGACGCAATGAGCAGTTCTTC. It specifies CSASLAGGRNEQFF.